The 8 T cell receptor beta chains below come from one sample, sequenced in a study of neurological immune-mediated disorders. TCRdb processed the 5' RACE reads anew with MiXCR; each CDR3 protein has one entry. The top ten hold roughly 10% of the sample, which has 50,000 to 70,000 distinct CDR3 sequences, approximately 11% seen once. Sequenced material: PBMCs. These TCRs come from a woman in her fifties or sixties with HTLV-1-associated myelopathy (HAM/TSP).

This clonotype was seen repeatedly, ten times or more. The chain has TRBV11-2 and TRBJ2-1, with D hard to call. The V end lost 2 bases, the J end lost 4 bases, and 3 bases lay between the germline ends. There are 12 residues in the CDR3. CDR1 and CDR2 (germline): SGHAT, FQNNGV. Here the CDR3 reads CASSLLYNEQFF. CDR3 sequence (DNA): TGTGCCAGCAGCTTATTGTACAATGAGCAGTTCTTC.

The chain employs TRBV4-1 and TRBJ2-3, with TRBD2 as a possible D gene (6 bases). From germline, CDR1 is MGHRA and CDR2 YSYEKL. Trimming pared 4 bases from V and 1 base from J, leaving 15 bases between. The CDR3 totals 16 residues. The CDR3 loop reads CASSPGVLTGTDTQYF. CDR3 DNA: TGCGCCAGCAGCCCGGGGGTGCTCACGGGCACAGATACGCAGTATTTT.

In its sample, this clonotype was seen many times. The chain links TRBV5-1 to TRBJ2-3, with 8 bases identical to TRBD2. Trimming took 0 bases from V and 3 from J; bases not matched to a gene: 6. The CDR3 has 16 residues. Germline V lookup: CDR1 SGHRS, CDR2 YFSETQ. The CDR3 reads CASSLAGLARTDTQYF. The CDR3 coding sequence is TGCGCCAGCAGCTTGGCCGGACTAGCAAGGACAGATACGCAGTATTTT.

There are many counts of this clonotype. This chain joins TRBV28 and TRBJ2-2; the D gene is possibly TRBD1 (6 bases). Trimming cost V 3 bases and J 8 bases, with 13 bases left between them. The CDR3 covers 14 residues. Germline-derived CDR1 and CDR2 are MDHEN and SYDVKM. CDR3 coding DNA: TGTGCCAGCAGTTTCAGCCAGGGGTCGGGGGAGCTGTTTTTT. The encoded protein is CASSFSQGSGELFF.

For this clonotype: One end of the junction is discordant with germline, which a read error may explain. This chain links TRBV6-5 with TRBJ2-1; the D is unclear. The CDR3 sequence is 15 residues long. Looked up from germline, CDR1 is MNHEY and CDR2 is SVGAGI. The CDR3 is CVSSRGYPIGNEQFF. The CDR3 region has the DNA TGTGTCAGCAGTCGTGGCTACCCCATCGGAAATGAGCAGTTCTTC.

There are many counts of this clonotype. This sequence joins TRBV3-1 and TRBJ2-7, with a possible D match to TRBD2 (5 bases). CDR3 length: 13 amino acids. The V end lost 0 bases, the J end lost 4 bases, and 7 bases lay between the germline ends. Germline V gene sequence: CDR1 LGHDT, CDR2 YNNKEL (reference sequence). The DNA for the CDR3 is TGTGCCAGCAGCCAAGACCAGCGGTACGAGCAGTACTTC. It codes for CASSQDQRYEQYF.

About this clonotype itself: It may be a read error: a sequence one base away is much more abundant. The V gene is TRBV18, the J gene TRBJ1-5, with TRBD1 identical over 7 bases. This CDR3 is built from 15 residues. Germline V gene data show CDR1 as KGHSH and CDR2 as LQKENI. J gave up 10 bases and V 2 bases, and 11 bases lay outside the gene matches. CDR3 protein: CASSPTGIGGFPQHF. CDR3 DNA: TGTGCCAGCTCACCAACCGGGATAGGGGGCTTCCCCCAGCATTTT.

There are many counts of this clonotype. V and J are TRBV9 and TRBJ2-2; TRBD1 matches at 7 bases. The V and J ends lost 4 bases and 0 bases, in that order; junction bases with no gene match: 9. This CDR3 has 17 residues. Germline CDR1 SGDLS, CDR2 YYNGEE. Written as DNA, the CDR3 is TGTGCCAGCAGCCTCCCGGACAGGAGTCCGAACACCGGGGAGCTGTTTTTT. Amino acids: CASSLPDRSPNTGELFF.